A selection of T cell receptor beta chains follows, all from one sample in a study of CD8 T cells in ankylosing spondylitis. MiXCR was run by TCRdb on the 5' RACE reads, yielding one entry per CDR3 protein. The repertoire consists of about 340,000 distinct CDR3 sequences, with about 15% occurring once and the leading ten covering 0.9% to 1.2%. The sequenced sample was blood, either unsorted or a sorted T cell fraction (not recorded which). These receptors originate from a male donor with ankylosing spondylitis or in good health (not recorded which). The CDR3 runs from the conserved cysteine through the conserved F or W. D genes are given only for firm matches. Clone size, where shown, is once, few, many, or a class for clones that have expanded.

CDR3 DNA: TGTGCCAGTTCCGGGGGAACAGGGGGCCATCCTAGCACAGATACGCAGTATTTT
CDR3 protein: CASSGGTGGHPSTDTQYF
D gene: TRBD1
V gene: TRBV19
clone size: many
J gene: TRBJ2-3

CDR3 DNA: TGTGCCAGCAGTCCAGGGGGGTCGGCCAAAAACATTCAGTACTTC
CDR3 protein: CASSPGGSAKNIQYF
D gene: .
V gene: TRBV12-3/TRBV12-4
clone size: few
J gene: TRBJ2-4

CDR3 DNA: TGCAGTGCTGTACCTCCCAGGGGGGGTGGCGAGCAGTACTTC
CDR3 protein: CSAVPPRGGGEQYF
D gene: .
V gene: TRBV20-1
clone size: few
J gene: TRBJ2-7

CDR3 DNA: TGTGCCTGGAAGGTGGGGGGGCCTGGTGAGCAGTTCTTC
CDR3 protein: CAWKVGGPGEQFF
D gene: .
V gene: TRBV30
clone size: once
J gene: TRBJ2-1

CDR3 DNA: TGTGCCAGCAGCCTCGGGACAGAATACGAGCAGTACTTC
CDR3 protein: CASSLGTEYEQYF
D gene: TRBD1
V gene: TRBV6-1
clone size: .
J gene: TRBJ2-7

CDR3 DNA: TGTGCCAGTAAACAGGGGGTGAACAATCAGCCCCAGCATTTT
CDR3 protein: CASKQGVNNQPQHF
D gene: TRBD1
V gene: TRBV19
clone size: .
J gene: TRBJ1-5

CDR3 DNA: TGCAGCGTTGACTGGGGGGGTAAAGGGACCGGGGAGCTGTTTTTT
CDR3 protein: CSVDWGGKGTGELFF
D gene: TRBD2
V gene: TRBV29-1
clone size: few
J gene: TRBJ2-2

CDR3 DNA: TGTGCCTGGAGCCCCCTTAGCGGGGGGTCCCAAGAGACCCAGTACTTC
CDR3 protein: CAWSPLSGGSQETQYF
D gene: TRBD2
V gene: TRBV30
clone size: .
J gene: TRBJ2-5

CDR3 DNA: TGCGCCAGCAGCTACCAGGGGGCTTCAGGTGAAAAACTGTTTTTT
CDR3 protein: CASSYQGASGEKLFF
D gene: TRBD1
V gene: TRBV4-1
clone size: few
J gene: TRBJ1-4

CDR3 DNA: TGCGCCAGCAACTCAAAGGGACAGGGGGTTGGCAATGAGCAGTTCTTC
CDR3 protein: CASNSKGQGVGNEQFF
D gene: TRBD1
V gene: TRBV5-1
clone size: few
J gene: TRBJ2-1

CDR3 DNA: TGTGCCAGCAGCTTGACAGGGGTGATGGAGACCCAGTACTTC
CDR3 protein: CASSLTGVMETQYF
D gene: TRBD1
V gene: TRBV7-9
clone size: few
J gene: TRBJ2-5

CDR3 DNA: TGTGCCAGCAGCTTAAACTATCCACCCACTGAAGCTTTCTTT
CDR3 protein: CASSLNYPPTEAFF
D gene: .
V gene: TRBV7-9
clone size: .
J gene: TRBJ1-1

CDR3 DNA: TGCGCCAGCAGCCTTCAGCAGGGGGTCGGACCCCTCCACTTT
CDR3 protein: CASSLQQGVGPLHF
D gene: TRBD1
V gene: TRBV5-1
clone size: .
J gene: TRBJ1-6

CDR3 DNA: TGTGCCAGCAGCCACCTGGGGCAGGGCAATGAGCAGTTCTTC
CDR3 protein: CASSHLGQGNEQFF
D gene: .
V gene: TRBV14
clone size: few
J gene: TRBJ2-1

CDR3 DNA: TGTGCCAGCAGTTCATTGCAGTGGTCCTACGAGCAGTACTTC
CDR3 protein: CASSSLQWSYEQYF
D gene: .
V gene: TRBV12-3/TRBV12-4
clone size: many
J gene: TRBJ2-7

CDR3 DNA: TGTGCCAGCTCACCAGCTAGCGGGAGGACAGATACGCAGTATTTT
CDR3 protein: CASSPASGRTDTQYF
D gene: TRBD2
V gene: TRBV18
clone size: .
J gene: TRBJ2-3

CDR3 DNA: TGTGCCAGCAGCCCCGACGGAGACTATGGCTACACCTTC
CDR3 protein: CASSPDGDYGYTF
D gene: .
V gene: TRBV7-2
clone size: many
J gene: TRBJ1-2

CDR3 DNA: TGTGCCAGCGAGGGGGCGAGCACTGAAGCTTTCTTT
CDR3 protein: CASEGASTEAFF
D gene: TRBD1
V gene: TRBV6-6
clone size: .
J gene: TRBJ1-1

CDR3 DNA: TGTGCCAGCAGTTCAATCGCGGGGGCTAATTCACCCCTCCACTTT
CDR3 protein: CASSSIAGANSPLHF
D gene: .
V gene: TRBV25-1
clone size: .
J gene: TRBJ1-6

CDR3 DNA: TGTGCCATCAGTGAGTCGGGTAGCGAGCCCCAGCATTTT
CDR3 protein: CAISESGSEPQHF
D gene: .
V gene: TRBV10-3
clone size: .
J gene: TRBJ1-5

CDR3 DNA: TGTGCCAGCAGCCAGGGGCCATACGAGCAGTACTTC
CDR3 protein: CASSQGPYEQYF
D gene: .
V gene: TRBV3-1
clone size: many
J gene: TRBJ2-7

CDR3 DNA: TGTGCCAGCAGTTACAACAGGGTTGGAAACACCATATATTTT
CDR3 protein: CASSYNRVGNTIYF
D gene: .
V gene: TRBV6-5
clone size: .
J gene: TRBJ1-3

CDR3 DNA: TGCGCCAGCAGTGGGCAGCCCTACGAGCAGTACTTC
CDR3 protein: CASSGQPYEQYF
D gene: .
V gene: TRBV10-2
clone size: few
J gene: TRBJ2-7

CDR3 DNA: TGTGCCAGCAGTTTAAGGCCGGAGAACACTGAAGCTTTCTTT
CDR3 protein: CASSLRPENTEAFF
D gene: .
V gene: TRBV27
clone size: .
J gene: TRBJ1-1

CDR3 DNA: TGCGCCAGCAGCTTGGCAGGGGTAAACTACAATGAGCAGTTCTTC
CDR3 protein: CASSLAGVNYNEQFF
D gene: .
V gene: TRBV5-1
clone size: few
J gene: TRBJ2-1

CDR3 DNA: TGTGCCAGCAGCTTGGCCCGACACCTTGAATTCTCTGGGGCCAACGTCCTGACTTTC
CDR3 protein: CASSLARHLEFSGANVLTF
D gene: .
V gene: TRBV5-4
clone size: .
J gene: TRBJ2-6

CDR3 DNA: TGTGCCAGCAGCTCCGGGACTAACACCGGGGAGCTGTTTTTT
CDR3 protein: CASSSGTNTGELFF
D gene: .
V gene: TRBV5-4
clone size: many
J gene: TRBJ2-2

CDR3 DNA: TGTGCCAGCAGCTTAGGGACTGCTGGAAACACCATATATTTT
CDR3 protein: CASSLGTAGNTIYF
D gene: .
V gene: TRBV7-8
clone size: few
J gene: TRBJ1-3

CDR3 DNA: TGTGCCAGCACTATGACAGGGGCCCTAGGTTCACCCCTCCACTTT
CDR3 protein: CASTMTGALGSPLHF
D gene: TRBD1
V gene: TRBV5-4
clone size: .
J gene: TRBJ1-6

CDR3 DNA: TGCGCCAGCAGCTTGGACCCGGGGGATACGCAGTATTTT
CDR3 protein: CASSLDPGDTQYF
D gene: .
V gene: TRBV5-1
clone size: many
J gene: TRBJ2-3

CDR3 DNA: TGCAGTGCGGGGAGCGGGAACACTGAAGCTTTCTTT
CDR3 protein: CSAGSGNTEAFF
D gene: .
V gene: TRBV20-1
clone size: .
J gene: TRBJ1-1

CDR3 DNA: TGCGCCAGCAGCCCCAGGCCTAGCGGGGCTACGAACACCGGGGAGCTGTTTTTT
CDR3 protein: CASSPRPSGATNTGELFF
D gene: TRBD2
V gene: TRBV5-1
clone size: .
J gene: TRBJ2-2

CDR3 DNA: TGTGCCAGCAGCCAAGTGGCAGGGCGGGGCTCTGGAAACACCATATATTTT
CDR3 protein: CASSQVAGRGSGNTIYF
D gene: .
V gene: TRBV4-2
clone size: few
J gene: TRBJ1-3

CDR3 DNA: TGCGCCAGCAGCGGAAGTCTGCCTGTCAAAGAGACCCAGTACTTC
CDR3 protein: CASSGSLPVKETQYF
D gene: .
V gene: TRBV10-2
clone size: once
J gene: TRBJ2-5

CDR3 DNA: TGTGCCAGCAGCTTGGACAGGGGGAACTATGGCTACACCTTC
CDR3 protein: CASSLDRGNYGYTF
D gene: TRBD1
V gene: TRBV7-9
clone size: many
J gene: TRBJ1-2

CDR3 DNA: TGTGCCAGCAGTGGGGCTGGGGGGGCCAACGTCCTGACTTTC
CDR3 protein: CASSGAGGANVLTF
D gene: .
V gene: TRBV6-1
clone size: .
J gene: TRBJ2-6

CDR3 DNA: TGTGCCAGCAGCTTAGCGGGGGAGGCTACGTTCTTC
CDR3 protein: CASSLAGEATFF
D gene: .
V gene: TRBV11-2
clone size: .
J gene: TRBJ2-1

CDR3 DNA: TGTGCCAGCCGGGCAGGTTTTTACAATGAGCAGTTCTTC
CDR3 protein: CASRAGFYNEQFF
D gene: .
V gene: TRBV6-1
clone size: few
J gene: TRBJ2-1

CDR3 DNA: TGTGCCAGCTTCGGGACTATGGGGACCTCAGAGCAGTACTTC
CDR3 protein: CASFGTMGTSEQYF
D gene: TRBD2
V gene: TRBV5-5
clone size: few
J gene: TRBJ2-7

CDR3 DNA: TGTGCCAGTAGTAGGGGTCGGGGCACTGAAGCTTTCTTT
CDR3 protein: CASSRGRGTEAFF
D gene: .
V gene: TRBV19
clone size: .
J gene: TRBJ1-1

CDR3 DNA: TGCGCCAGCAGCTTGGACAGCACGAGCAATCAGCCCCAGCATTTT
CDR3 protein: CASSLDSTSNQPQHF
D gene: .
V gene: TRBV5-1
clone size: .
J gene: TRBJ1-5

CDR3 DNA: TGTGCCAGCAGCTTGGCAGGGTTCGCTGGGGCCAACGTCCTGACTTTC
CDR3 protein: CASSLAGFAGANVLTF
D gene: .
V gene: TRBV5-6
clone size: few
J gene: TRBJ2-6